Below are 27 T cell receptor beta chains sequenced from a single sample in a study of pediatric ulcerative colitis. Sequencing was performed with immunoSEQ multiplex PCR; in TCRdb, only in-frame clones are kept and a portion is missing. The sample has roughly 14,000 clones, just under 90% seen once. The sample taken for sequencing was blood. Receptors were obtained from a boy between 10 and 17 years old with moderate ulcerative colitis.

CDR3 DNA: TGTGCTAGTGGTCAGCGGTGGGACCCTTGGGATGAGCAGTTCTTC. Translation: CASGQRWDPWDEQFF. J is TRBJ2-1 and V is TRBV12-5; D possibly uses TRBD1 or TRBD2 (5 bases each). V shed 5 bases and J shed 8 bases, with 19 bases lying between them. This CDR3 region has 15 residues. Germline CDR1 and CDR2: LGHNT and FRNRAP.

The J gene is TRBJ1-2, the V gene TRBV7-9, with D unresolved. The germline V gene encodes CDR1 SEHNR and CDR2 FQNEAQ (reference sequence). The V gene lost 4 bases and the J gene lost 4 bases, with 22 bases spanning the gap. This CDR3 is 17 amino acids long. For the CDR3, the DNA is TGTGCCAGCAGCTCTCCGGGAGGTATCGAGGGCTCCTATGGCTACACCTTC. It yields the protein CASSSPGGIEGSYGYTF.

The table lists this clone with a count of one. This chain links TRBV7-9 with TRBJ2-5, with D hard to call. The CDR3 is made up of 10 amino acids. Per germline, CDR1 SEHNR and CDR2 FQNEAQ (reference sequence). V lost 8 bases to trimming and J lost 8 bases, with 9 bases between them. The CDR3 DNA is TGTGCCAGCGGCCAAAACACCCAGTACTTC. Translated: CASGQNTQYF.

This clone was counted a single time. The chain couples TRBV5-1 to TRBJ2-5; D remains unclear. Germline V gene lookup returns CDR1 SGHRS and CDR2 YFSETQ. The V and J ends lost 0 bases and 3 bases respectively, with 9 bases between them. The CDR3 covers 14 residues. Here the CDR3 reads CASSLASPKETQYF. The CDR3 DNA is TGCGCCAGCAGCTTGGCCTCTCCGAAAGAGACCCAGTACTTC.

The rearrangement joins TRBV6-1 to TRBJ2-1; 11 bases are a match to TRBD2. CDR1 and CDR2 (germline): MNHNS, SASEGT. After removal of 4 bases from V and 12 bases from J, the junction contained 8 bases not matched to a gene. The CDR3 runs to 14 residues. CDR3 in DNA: TGTGCCAGCAGTGTCGGGACTAGCGGTATCGGGCAGTTCTTC. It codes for CASSVGTSGIGQFF.

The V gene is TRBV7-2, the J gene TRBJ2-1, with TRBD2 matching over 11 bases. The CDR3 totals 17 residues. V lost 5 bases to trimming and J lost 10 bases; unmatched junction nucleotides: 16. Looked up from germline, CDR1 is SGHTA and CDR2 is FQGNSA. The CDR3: CASSVRFSGGGRGEQFF. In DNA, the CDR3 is TGTGCCAGCAGCGTCAGGTTTAGCGGGGGGGGCCGAGGAGAGCAGTTCTTC. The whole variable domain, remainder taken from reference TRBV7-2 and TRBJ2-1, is GAGVSQSPSNKVTEKGKDVELRCDPISGHTALYWYRQSLGQGLEFLIYFQGNSAPDKSGLPSDRFSAERTGGSVSTLTIQRTQQEDSAVYLCASSVRFSGGGRGEQFFGPGTRLTVL.

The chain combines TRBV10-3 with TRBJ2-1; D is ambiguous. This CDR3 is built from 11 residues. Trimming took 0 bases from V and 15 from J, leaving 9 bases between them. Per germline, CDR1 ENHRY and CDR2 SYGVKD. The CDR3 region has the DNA TGTGCCATCAGTGAGTCCTCTAGGCTGTTCTTC. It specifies CAISESSRLFF.

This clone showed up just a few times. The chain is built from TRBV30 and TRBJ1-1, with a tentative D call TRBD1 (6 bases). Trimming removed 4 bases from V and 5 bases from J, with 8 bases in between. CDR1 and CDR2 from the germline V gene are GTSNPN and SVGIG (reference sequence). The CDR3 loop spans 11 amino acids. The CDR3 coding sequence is TGTGCCTGGACAGGGGTGACTGAAGCTTTCTTT. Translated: CAWTGVTEAFF.

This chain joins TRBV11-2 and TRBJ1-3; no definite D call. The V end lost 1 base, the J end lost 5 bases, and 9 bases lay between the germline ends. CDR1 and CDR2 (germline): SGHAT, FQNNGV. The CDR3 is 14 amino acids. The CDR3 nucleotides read TGTGCCAGCAGCTTAGCCCCGGACCGAAACACCATATATTTT. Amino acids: CASSLAPDRNTIYF.

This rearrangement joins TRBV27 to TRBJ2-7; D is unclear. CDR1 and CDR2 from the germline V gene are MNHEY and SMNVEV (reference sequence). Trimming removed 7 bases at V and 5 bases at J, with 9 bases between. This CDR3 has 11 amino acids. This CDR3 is CASTWFDEQYF. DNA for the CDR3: TGTGCCAGCACCTGGTTTGACGAGCAGTACTTC.

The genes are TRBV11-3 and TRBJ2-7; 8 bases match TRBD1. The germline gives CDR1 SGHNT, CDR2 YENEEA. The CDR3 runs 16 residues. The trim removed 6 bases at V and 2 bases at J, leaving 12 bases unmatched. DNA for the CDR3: TGTGCCAGCAGTGGCAGGGGGCGAAATGAGGCCTACGAGCAGTACTTC. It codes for CASSGRGRNEAYEQYF.

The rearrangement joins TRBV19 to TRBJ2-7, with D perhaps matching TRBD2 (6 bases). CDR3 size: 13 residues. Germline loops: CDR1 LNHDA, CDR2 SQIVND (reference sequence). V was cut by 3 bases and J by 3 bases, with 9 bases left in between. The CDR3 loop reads CASSMRGNYEQYF. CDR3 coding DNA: TGTGCCAGTAGTATGCGCGGGAACTACGAGCAGTACTTC.

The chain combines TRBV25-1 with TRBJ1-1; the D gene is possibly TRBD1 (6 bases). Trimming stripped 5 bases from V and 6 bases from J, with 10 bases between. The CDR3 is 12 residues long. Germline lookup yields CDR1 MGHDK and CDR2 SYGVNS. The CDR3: CASSLGGSEAFF. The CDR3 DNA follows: TGTGCCAGCAGTCTAGGGGGTTCTGAAGCTTTCTTT.

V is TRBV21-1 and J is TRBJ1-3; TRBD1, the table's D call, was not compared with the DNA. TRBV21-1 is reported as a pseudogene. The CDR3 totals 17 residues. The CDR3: CASSKKRFPGCGNTIYF. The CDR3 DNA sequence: TGTGCCAGCAGCAAAAAAAGGTTCCCAGGGTGTGGAAACACCATATATTTT.

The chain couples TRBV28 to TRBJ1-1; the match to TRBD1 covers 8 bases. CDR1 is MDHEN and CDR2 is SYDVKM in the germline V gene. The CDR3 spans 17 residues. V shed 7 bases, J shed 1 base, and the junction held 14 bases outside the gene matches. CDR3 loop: CASTRGQGALPNTEAFF. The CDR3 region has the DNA TGTGCCAGCACCCGTGGCCAGGGGGCCCTCCCGAACACTGAAGCTTTCTTT.

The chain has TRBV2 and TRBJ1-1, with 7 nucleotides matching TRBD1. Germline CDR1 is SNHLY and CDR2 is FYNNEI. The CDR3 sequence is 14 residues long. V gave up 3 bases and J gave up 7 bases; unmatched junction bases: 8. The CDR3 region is CASSDPGQDFEAFF. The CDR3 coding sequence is TGTGCCAGCAGTGACCCTGGACAGGATTTTGAAGCTTTCTTT.

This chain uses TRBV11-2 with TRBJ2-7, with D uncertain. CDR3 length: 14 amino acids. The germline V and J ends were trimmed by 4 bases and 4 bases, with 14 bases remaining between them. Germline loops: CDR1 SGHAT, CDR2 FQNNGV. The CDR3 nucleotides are TGTGCCAGCAGCTCATACAGCCAACCTTACGAGCAGTACTTC. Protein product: CASSSYSQPYEQYF. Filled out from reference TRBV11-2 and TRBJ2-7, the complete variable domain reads EAGVAQSPRYKIIEKRQSVAFWCNPISGHATLYWYQQILGQGPKLLIQFQNNGVVDDSQLPKDRFSAERLKGVDSTLKIQPAKLEDSAVYLCASSSYSQPYEQYFGPGTRLTVT.

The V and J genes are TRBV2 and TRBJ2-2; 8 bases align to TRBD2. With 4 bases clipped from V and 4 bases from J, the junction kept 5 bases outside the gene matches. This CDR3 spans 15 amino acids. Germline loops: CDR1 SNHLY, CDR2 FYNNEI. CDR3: CASSGLAGPTGELFF. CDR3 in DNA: TGTGCCAGCAGTGGGCTAGCGGGCCCCACCGGGGAGCTGTTTTTT.

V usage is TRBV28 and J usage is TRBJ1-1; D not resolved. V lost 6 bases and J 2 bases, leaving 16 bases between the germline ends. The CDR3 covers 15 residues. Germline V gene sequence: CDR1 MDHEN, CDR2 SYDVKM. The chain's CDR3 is CASSRMAESNTEAFF. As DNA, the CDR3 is TGTGCCAGCAGCAGGATGGCGGAATCTAACACTGAAGCTTTCTTT.

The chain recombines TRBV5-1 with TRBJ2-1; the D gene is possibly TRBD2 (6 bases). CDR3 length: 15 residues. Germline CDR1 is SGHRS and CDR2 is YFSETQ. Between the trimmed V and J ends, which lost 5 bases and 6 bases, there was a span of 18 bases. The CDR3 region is CASRNQGLGGNEQFF. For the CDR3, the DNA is TGCGCCAGCAGAAACCAGGGACTCGGGGGCAATGAGCAGTTCTTC.

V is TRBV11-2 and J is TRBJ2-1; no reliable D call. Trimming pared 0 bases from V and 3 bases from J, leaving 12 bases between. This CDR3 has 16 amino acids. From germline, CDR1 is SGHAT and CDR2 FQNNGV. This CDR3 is CASSLDRGRVYNEQFF. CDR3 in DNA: TGTGCCAGCAGCTTAGATCGCGGCCGTGTCTACAATGAGCAGTTCTTC.

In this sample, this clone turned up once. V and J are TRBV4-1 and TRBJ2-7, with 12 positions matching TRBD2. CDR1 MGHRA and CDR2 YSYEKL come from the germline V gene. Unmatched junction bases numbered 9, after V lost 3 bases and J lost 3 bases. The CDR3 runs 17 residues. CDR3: CASSHTWTSGNVYEQYF. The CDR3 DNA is TGCGCCAGCAGCCACACCTGGACTAGCGGGAACGTCTACGAGCAGTACTTC.

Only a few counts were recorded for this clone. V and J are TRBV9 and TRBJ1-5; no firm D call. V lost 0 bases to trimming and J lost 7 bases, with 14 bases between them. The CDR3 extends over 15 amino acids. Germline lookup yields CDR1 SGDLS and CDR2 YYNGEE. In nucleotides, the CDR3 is TGTGCCAGCAGCGTAGAGCCAGGATTGTACCAGCCCCAGCATTTT. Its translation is CASSVEPGLYQPQHF. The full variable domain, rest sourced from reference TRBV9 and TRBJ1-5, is DSGVTQTPKHLITATGQRVTLRCSPRSGDLSVYWYQQSLDQGLQFLIQYYNGEERAKGNILERFSAQQFPDLHSELNLSSLELGDSALYFCASSVEPGLYQPQHFGDGTRLSIL.

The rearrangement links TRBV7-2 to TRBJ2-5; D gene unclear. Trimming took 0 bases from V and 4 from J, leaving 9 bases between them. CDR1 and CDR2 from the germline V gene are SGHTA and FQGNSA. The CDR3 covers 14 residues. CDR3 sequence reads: CASSLASTGETQYF. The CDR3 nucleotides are TGTGCCAGCAGCTTAGCCTCAACGGGAGAGACCCAGTACTTC.

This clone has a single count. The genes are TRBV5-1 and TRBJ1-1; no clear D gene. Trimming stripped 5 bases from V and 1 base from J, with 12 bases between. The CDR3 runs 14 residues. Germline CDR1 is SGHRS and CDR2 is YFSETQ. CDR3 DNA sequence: TGCGCCAGCAGACCTTACCTTGAGAACACTGAAGCTTTCTTT. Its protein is CASRPYLENTEAFF.

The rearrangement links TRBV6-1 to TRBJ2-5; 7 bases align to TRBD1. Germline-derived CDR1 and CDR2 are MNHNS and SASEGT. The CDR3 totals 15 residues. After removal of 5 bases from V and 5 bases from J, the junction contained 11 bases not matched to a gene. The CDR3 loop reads CASSTQGVSGETQYF. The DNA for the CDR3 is TGTGCCAGCAGTACCCAGGGGGTCTCGGGGGAGACCCAGTACTTC.

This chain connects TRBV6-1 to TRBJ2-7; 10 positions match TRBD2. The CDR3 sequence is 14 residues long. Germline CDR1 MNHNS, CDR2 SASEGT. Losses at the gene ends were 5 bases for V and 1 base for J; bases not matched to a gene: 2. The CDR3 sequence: CASSPGLASYEQYF. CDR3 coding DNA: TGTGCCAGCAGTCCGGGACTAGCGTCCTACGAGCAGTACTTC.